These 20 T cell receptor beta chains were all obtained from the same sample, sequenced in a study of response to subunit inactivated influenza vaccine listed by TCRdb under 2018. Receptor amplification or capture employed RT-PCR. Sequencing instrument: Illumina HiSeq 2500. In TCRdb, the public reads were trimmed at Q25 with fastp and aligned with MiXCR, with productive beta chains retained. Every entry covers one CDR3 protein and lists the most common genes and DNA from its rows. A total of approximately 290,000 distinct CDR3 sequences appear in this sample, roughly 22% of them only once. The ten largest clonotypes hold about a tenth of the sample. Sequences were derived from PBMCs from blood, sampled 21 months after vaccination. The receptors were gathered from a man in his fifties or sixties who received an inactivated influenza vaccine. Donor details come from another sample of the same person, matched by shared clones.

This chain links TRBV6-1 with TRBJ2-5; 9 bases are shared with TRBD1. The CDR3 runs to 14 residues. Germline CDR1 reads MNHNS; CDR2 reads SASEGT. The J segment lost 3 bases and the V segment lost 6 bases, leaving 5 bases of the junction unmatched. CDR3 protein: CASSRRDREETQYF. DNA for the CDR3: TGTGCCAGCAGCAGGCGGGACAGGGAAGAGACCCAGTACTTC.

This clonotype was recorded once. The CDR3: CASSESGGSGNQPQHF. Here the CDR3 DNA reads TGTGCCAGCAGTGAATCCGGGGGCTCAGGCAATCAGCCCCAGCATTTT. The chain couples TRBV2 to TRBJ1-5; TRBD1 is a possible D gene (6 bases). Trimming cost V 2 bases and J 2 bases, with 13 bases left between them. CDR3 length: 16 residues. The germline CDR1 and CDR2 sequences are SNHLY and FYNNEI.

The V gene is TRBV29-1, the J gene TRBJ2-1; 10 nucleotides align to TRBD2. The CDR3 has 19 amino acids. J lost 0 bases, V lost 3 bases, and 14 bases had no gene match. Germline CDR1 is SQVTM and CDR2 is ANQGSEA. In nucleotides, the CDR3 is TGCAGCGTTGATGGCCAGCGGGGGGGCCATAAAGACTCCTACAATGAGCAGTTCTTC. Translation: CSVDGQRGGHKDSYNEQFF.

The genes are TRBV27 and TRBJ2-7, with 9 bases lining up with TRBD2. This CDR3 contains 17 residues. The germline V gene has CDR1 MNHEY and CDR2 SMNVEV (reference sequence). V dropped 0 bases and J dropped 3; count of bases not matched to a gene: 9. The CDR3 nucleotides read TGTGCCAGCAGTTTATCTGGGCCTAGCGGGACTTACTACGAGCAGTACTTC. Amino acids: CASSLSGPSGTYYEQYF.

This clonotype was counted many times. This sequence joins TRBV6-5 and TRBJ2-2; the D gene is possibly TRBD2 (6 bases). The germline V gene has CDR1 MNHEY and CDR2 SVGAGI. The CDR3 length is 15 residues. V was shortened by 1 base and J by 2 bases, with 8 bases between the two germline ends. In nucleotides, the CDR3 is TGTGCCAGCAGTTACTTTAGCGGTAACACCGGGGAGCTGTTTTTT. It is translated as CASSYFSGNTGELFF.

Comments on this clonotype: This may stem from a read error, because a much larger clone lies one nucleotide away. This CDR3 is CASSGDHNQPQHF. The DNA for the CDR3 is TGTGCCAGCAGCGGCGATCACAATCAGCCCCAGCATTTT. The genes are TRBV12-3 or TRBV12-4 and TRBJ1-5; D unclear. The CDR3 spans 13 residues. Trimming took 6 bases from V and 3 from J, leaving 9 bases between them.

Ten or more counts support this clonotype. The genes are TRBV18 and TRBJ1-6; the D gene is possibly TRBD1 (5 bases). The V gene lost 3 bases and the J gene lost 7 bases, with 16 bases spanning the gap. There are 16 residues in the CDR3. Germline CDR1 and CDR2: KGHSH and LQKENI. The CDR3 DNA is TGTGCCAGCTCACCGCCTGTCCGGGGCCCAAATTCACCCCTCCACTTT. Protein product: CASSPPVRGPNSPLHF.

This clonotype showed up just a few times. This chain uses TRBV11-2 with TRBJ1-4; a weak D match, TRBD1 (5 bases). Trimming pared 1 base from V and 5 bases from J, leaving 14 bases between. CDR1 and CDR2 (germline): SGHAT, FQNNGV. The length of the CDR3 is 16 residues. The CDR3 DNA sequence: TGTGCCAGCAGCTTAGGAAGTTTGCGACAGAATGAAAAACTGTTTTTT. Residues: CASSLGSLRQNEKLFF. Variable domain in full (rest from reference TRBV11-2 and TRBJ1-4): EAGVAQSPRYKIIEKRQSVAFWCNPISGHATLYWYQQILGQGPKLLIQFQNNGVVDDSQLPKDRFSAERLKGVDSTLKIQPAKLEDSAVYLCASSLGSLRQNEKLFFGSGTQLSVL.

Many counts were recorded for this clonotype. This sequence joins TRBV6-6 and TRBJ2-2; D is perhaps TRBD1 (5 bases). The V end was cut by 7 bases, the J end by 5 bases, with 17 bases between. The CDR3 loop spans 15 amino acids. CDR1 and CDR2 from the germline V gene are MNHNY and SVGAGI (reference sequence). The CDR3 bases are TGTGCCAGCAAGCGTGGGGCCAGTCGAACCGGGGAGCTGTTTTTT. Its protein is CASKRGASRTGELFF.

This clonotype was seen more than once but under ten times. The chain uses TRBV20-1 and TRBJ2-3; D is uncertain. Trimming left V 7 bases short and J 2 bases short, with 19 bases between. CDR3 size: 15 residues. CDR1 and CDR2 from the germline V gene are DFQATT and SNEGSKA (reference sequence). Written as DNA, the CDR3 is TGCAGTGTTCCAAGACTGGGCCTAAACACAGATACGCAGTATTTT. This gives the protein CSVPRLGLNTDTQYF.

The J gene is TRBJ2-2, the V gene TRBV11-2; 8 positions match TRBD1. Germline CDR1 is SGHAT and CDR2 is FQNNGV. V lost 6 bases, J lost 7 bases, and 19 bases stayed unmatched. There are 18 residues in the CDR3. The CDR3 region has the DNA TGTGCCAGCAGACCCCCAACCGGACAGGGAGGCAAGGGCGGGGAGCTGTTTTTT. Protein sequence: CASRPPTGQGGKGGELFF.

This chain uses TRBV10-3 with TRBJ2-1, with 9 positions matching TRBD1. The CDR3 has 16 residues. Trimming removed 6 bases from V and 9 bases from J; junction bases left unmatched: 15. Germline V gene lookup returns CDR1 ENHRY and CDR2 SYGVKD. DNA for the CDR3: TGTGCCATCAGCGAGGAACAGGGGGCATTTGTTGGTGAGCAGTTCTTC. It encodes CAISEEQGAFVGEQFF.

The chain uses TRBV28 and TRBJ1-4; D not certain. From germline, CDR1 is MDHEN and CDR2 SYDVKM. V lost 7 bases and J lost 0, with 6 bases in between. The CDR3 contains 13 residues. The CDR3 here is CASTLTTNEKLFF. In DNA, the CDR3 is TGTGCCAGCACCCTCACAACTAATGAAAAACTGTTTTTT.

This clonotype was found once. With a much larger clone just one base away, this may be a read error. V and J are TRBV6-5 and TRBJ1-2, with 8 bases matching TRBD1. The CDR3 extends over 13 amino acids. The V gene's germline CDR1 is MNHEY and CDR2 SVGAGI. The CDR3 protein is CTSRLVTGDGYTF. CDR3 coding DNA: TGTACCAGCAGATTAGTGACAGGGGATGGCTACACCTTC.

This clonotype was observed a handful of times. This chain links TRBV7-2 with TRBJ2-3, with 9 bases identical to TRBD2. CDR3 length: 17 amino acids. V lost 2 bases and J lost 2; bases outside the gene matches: 8. Germline V gene data show CDR1 as SGHTA and CDR2 as FQGNSA. DNA for the CDR3: TGTGCCAGCAGCTTAAGGGCGGGAGGGCCTGTCACAGATACGCAGTATTTT. The encoded protein is CASSLRAGGPVTDTQYF.

This clonotype was observed a few times. The rearrangement uses TRBV24-1 and TRBJ2-2, with 7 bases that match TRBD2. The CDR3 length is 16 residues. Losses at the gene ends were 4 bases for V and 7 bases for J; bases not matched to a gene: 11. Germline V lookup: CDR1 KGHDR, CDR2 SFDVKD. The CDR3 loop reads CATSDHGSGEGGELFF. The DNA of the CDR3 is TGTGCCACCAGTGACCACGGGTCCGGGGAGGGCGGGGAGCTGTTTTTT.

The rearrangement links TRBV4-1 to TRBJ2-1, with 9 positions matching TRBD2. Trimming took 5 bases from V and 3 from J; bases not matched to a gene: 8. The CDR3 has 16 residues. Germline V gives CDR1 MGHRA, CDR2 YSYEKL. CDR3 loop: CASSGQGLAFYNEQFF. CDR3 nucleotides: TGCGCCAGCAGCGGTCAAGGACTAGCGTTCTACAATGAGCAGTTCTTC.

This clonotype was seen more than once but under ten times. The V call is TRBV6-2 or TRBV6-3, the J call TRBJ1-5; TRBD1 matches 9 bases. Looked up from germline, CDR1 is MNHEY and CDR2 is SVGEGT. The trim removed 5 bases at V and 4 bases at J, leaving 6 bases unmatched. This CDR3 region has 15 residues. CDR3 DNA: TGTGCCAGCAGTGACGGGACAGGGTTTAATCAGCCCCAGCATTTT. Translated, it gives CASSDGTGFNQPQHF.

The chain couples TRBV11-2 to TRBJ1-6, with TRBD1 as a possible D gene (5 bases). V lost 1 base, J lost 10 bases, and 11 bases lay in between. This CDR3 is built from 14 residues. CDR1 is SGHAT, CDR2 FQNNGV, per germline. This chain's CDR3 is CASSLVQGRSPLHF. DNA for the CDR3: TGTGCCAGCAGCTTAGTTCAGGGAAGATCACCCCTCCACTTT.

This clonotype appeared a few times. The chain combines TRBV20-1 with TRBJ1-2; the D is unclear. Germline CDR1 reads DFQATT; CDR2 reads SNEGSKA (reference sequence). The CDR3 consists of 11 residues. Trimming left V 5 bases short and J 8 bases short, with 12 bases between. The CDR3 loop reads CSAFTAGGYTF. CDR3 sequence (DNA): TGCAGTGCTTTTACCGCTGGGGGCTACACCTTC.